This T cell receptor beta chain is from a study of cytomegalovirus exposure and HLA in healthy donors. Across the whole study: Across more than 350 genotyped donors, approximately 80% landed in the Caucasian-associated ancestry cluster.

Regarding this clone: Its antigen is not known.

Whole-study results and caveats: CMV serostatus was the only immune exposure information that was available.

There were likely unrecorded immune exposures, though donors were nominally healthy when sampled. PCR employed 60 Vbeta and 13 Jbeta primers. TCRdb's table, derived via immunoSEQ multiplex PCR, lists solely in-frame clones and lacks some. This table holds 100,000 or so clones, around three quarters found once. The germline gives CDR1 MDHEN, CDR2 SYDVKM. The CDR3 covers 14 residues. Trimming cost V 4 bases and J 3 bases, with 11 bases left between them. The V and J genes are TRBV28 and TRBJ2-3, with D perhaps TRBD2 (5 bases). Material: PBMCs. The sequence was collected from a female donor in good health and CMV-seropositive. As DNA, the CDR3 is TGTGCCAGCAGTTACGAGGGAATGACAGATACGCAGTATTTT. The encoded protein is CASSYEGMTDTQYF.